What follows is one TCR beta chain and its context. Study processing details: Reference gene primers were amplified, and this amplification served to estimate nucleated cell counts. Assay used: immunoSEQ multiplex PCR; TCRdb lists only in-frame clones, some missing. That table is the source of V, J and clone size, and D and trimming were worked out from the DNA. Of over 30,000 clones listed, around 75% are singletons. From germline, CDR1 is KGHSH and CDR2 LQKENI. CDR3 length: 15 residues. Trimming pared 4 bases from V and 6 bases from J, leaving 17 bases between. This specimen comes from a study of blood T cell repertoires in COVID-19. Study at large: The samples span acute and convalescent COVID-19 from the United States, Italy and Spain. PBMCs, B-cell-depleted T cells, or T cells were the source of the cDNA or gDNA that made up the material.

The genes are TRBV18 and TRBJ2-3; D is possibly TRBD2 (6 bases). Sequencing was carried out using peripheral blood. This sequence was found in a man older than 75 with active or convalescent COVID-19. The CDR3 DNA reads TGTGCCAGCTCACTAGCGGCCCTCCCCACGGATACGCAGTATTTT. It translates to CASSLAALPTDTQYF.